The present T cell receptor (beta chain) was sequenced within a study of blood T cell repertoires in COVID-19. The assay was immunoSEQ multiplex PCR, and TCRdb's table has in-frame clones only and misses some. Seen here are a few hundred thousand clones, approximately 80% observed once, and the top ten hold 8% to 13%. Germline V CDR1 and CDR2: MDHEN, SYDVKM. The V gene lost 4 bases and the J gene lost 5 bases, with 5 bases spanning the gap. The CDR3 is 12 residues long. This receptor was obtained from a woman older than 75 with acute or convalescent COVID-19. The chain links TRBV28 to TRBJ2-2; no firm D call. The sample was peripheral blood. The CDR3 protein is CASSSITGELFF. In nucleotides, the CDR3 is TGTGCCAGCAGTTCCATTACCGGGGAGCTGTTTTTT.